The clone carrying this T cell receptor (beta chain) appeared a few times. These data belong to a study of cytomegalovirus exposure and HLA in healthy donors. A multiplex PCR was run with 60 Vbeta primers and 13 Jbeta primers. The method was immunoSEQ multiplex PCR; TCRdb's version includes in-frame clones alone and lacks a portion of them. The table shows around 67,000 clones, with 75% to 90% occurring only once. V shed 0 bases and J 3 bases; nucleotides not matched to a gene: 3. Per the germline V gene, CDR1 is SGHNT and CDR2 is YYREEE (reference sequence). The CDR3 covers 15 residues. This TCR was recovered from a woman in her twenties or thirties in good health and CMV-seropositive. Sequencing input: PBMCs. The chain employs TRBV5-4 and TRBJ2-3; 8 bases map to TRBD1. The chain's CDR3 is CASSLDRGVTDTQYF. DNA for the CDR3: TGTGCCAGCAGCTTGGACAGGGGGGTGACAGATACGCAGTATTTT.